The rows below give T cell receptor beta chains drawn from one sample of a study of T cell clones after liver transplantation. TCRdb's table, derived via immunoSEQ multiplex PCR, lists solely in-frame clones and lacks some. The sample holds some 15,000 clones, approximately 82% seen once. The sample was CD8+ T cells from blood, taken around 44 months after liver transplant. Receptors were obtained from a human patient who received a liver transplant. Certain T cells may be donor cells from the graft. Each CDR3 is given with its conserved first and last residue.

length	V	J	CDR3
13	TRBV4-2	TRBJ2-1	CASSQVSENEQFF
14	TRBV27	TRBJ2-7	CASSFQGSSYEQYF
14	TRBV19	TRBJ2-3	CASSLQGGTDTQYF
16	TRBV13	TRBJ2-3	CASSPQRPYNTDTQYF
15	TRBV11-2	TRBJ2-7	CASSGGLAGVWEQYF
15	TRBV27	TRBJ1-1	CASAHRSLGNTEAFF
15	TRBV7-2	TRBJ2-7	CASSPEGLGYYEQYF
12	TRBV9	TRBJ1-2	CASSGWDFGYTF
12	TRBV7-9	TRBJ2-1	CASSLWSDEQFF
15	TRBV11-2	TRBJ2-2	CASSSRDRGTGELFF
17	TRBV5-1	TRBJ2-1	CASSLATSGGSGDEQFF
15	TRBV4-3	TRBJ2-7	CASSQEHAGGYEQYF